Following are 25 T cell receptor beta chains from one sample sequenced in a study of graft-versus-host responses after intestinal transplantation. Antigen specificity for these receptors is unknown. Data came from immunoSEQ multiplex PCR; TCRdb stores just in-frame clones and leaves some out. Altogether roughly 120,000 clones are present, 80% to 95% being singletons, with the ten largest covering around 0.12%. The sequenced sample was unstimulated CD4+ T cells sorted from spleen or lymph node cells, obtained before intestinal transplant. The receptors were gathered from a human donor who received an intestinal transplant.

The chain is built from TRBV13 and TRBJ1-2; D unresolved. V was cut by 1 base and J by 3 bases, with 9 bases left in between. This CDR3 is 14 amino acids long. From germline, CDR1 is PRHDT and CDR2 FYEKMQ (reference sequence). DNA for the CDR3: TGTGCCAGCAGCTTAGAGGGCAGCTACTATGGCTACACCTTC. Residues: CASSLEGSYYGYTF.

V and J are TRBV5-4 and TRBJ2-3; no clear D. Germline V gene sequence: CDR1 SGHNT, CDR2 YYREEE (reference sequence). V was pared by 1 base and J by 2 bases, with 14 bases between. This CDR3 is 16 amino acids long. The CDR3 region has the DNA TGTGCCAGCAGCTTGATGGCGGACCCTTTCACAGATACGCAGTATTTT. Amino acid sequence: CASSLMADPFTDTQYF.

The CDR3 is CAWSGPNGEQYF. The CDR3 DNA reads as TGTGCCTGGTCCGGGCCTAACGGGGAGCAGTACTTC. J is TRBJ2-7 and V is TRBV30, with unresolved D. This CDR3 is 12 amino acids long. V lost 5 bases and J 7 bases, leaving 15 bases between the germline ends. Germline V gives CDR1 GTSNPN, CDR2 SVGIG (reference sequence).

The chain uses TRBV18 and TRBJ2-3; D unclear. Germline loops: CDR1 KGHSH, CDR2 LQKENI. V dropped 3 bases and J dropped 4 bases, with 5 bases sitting between them. This CDR3 has 12 residues. The CDR3, as DNA: TGTGCCAGCTCACCCTTACCAGATACGCAGTATTTT. Its translation is CASSPLPDTQYF.

The rearrangement links TRBV7-8 to TRBJ2-7; 7 bases are a match to TRBD2. CDR1 SGHVS and CDR2 FQNEAQ come from the germline V gene. The length of the CDR3 is 13 residues. With V trimmed by 6 bases and J by 5 bases, 7 bases remained unmatched. CDR3 DNA: TGTGCCAGCAGAACAGCGGGAAGCGACGAGCAGTACTTC. This translates into CASRTAGSDEQYF.

The rearrangement joins TRBV5-1 to TRBJ2-3; D might be TRBD1 or TRBD2, each matching 6 bases. Trimming left V 6 bases short and J 0 bases short, with 14 bases between. The germline V gene has CDR1 SGHRS and CDR2 YFSETQ. The CDR3 extends over 15 amino acids. The DNA for the CDR3 is TGCGCCAGCAAGAGGGGGGCAACTAGCACAGATACGCAGTATTTT. Encoded protein: CASKRGATSTDTQYF.

This chain joins TRBV11-2 and TRBJ2-7; a possible D gene is TRBD1 (6 bases). Germline CDR1 reads SGHAT; CDR2 reads FQNNGV. The ends were cut back, 3 bases at V and 2 bases at J, with 17 bases in the middle. The CDR3 loop spans 16 amino acids. The CDR3 DNA sequence: TGTGCCAGCAGCTTCCCGGGACACTCAGGAGCCTACGAGCAGTACTTC. This gives the protein CASSFPGHSGAYEQYF. Filled out from reference TRBV11-2 and TRBJ2-7, the complete variable domain reads EAGVAQSPRYKIIEKRQSVAFWCNPISGHATLYWYQQILGQGPKLLIQFQNNGVVDDSQLPKDRFSAERLKGVDSTLKIQPAKLEDSAVYLCASSFPGHSGAYEQYFGPGTRLTVT.

The V gene is TRBV5-1, the J gene TRBJ2-7; either TRBD1 or TRBD2 may supply D (5 bases each). The V gene lost 1 base and the J gene lost 2 bases, with 16 bases spanning the gap. Per the germline V gene, CDR1 is SGHRS and CDR2 is YFSETQ. The CDR3 totals 16 residues. In DNA, the CDR3 is TGCGCCAGCAGCTTGACTTCCGGGACGGCGACCTACGAGCAGTACTTC. This encodes CASSLTSGTATYEQYF.

CDR3 amino acids: CARDFQGANQPQHF. The CDR3 DNA follows: TGTGCCAGGGATTTCCAGGGGGCTAATCAGCCCCAGCATTTT. The rearrangement links TRBV6-1 to TRBJ1-5; the match to TRBD1 covers 8 bases. V was clipped by 9 bases and J by 4 bases; unmatched bases: 8. The germline V gene has CDR1 MNHNS and CDR2 SASEGT. CDR3 length: 14 residues.

A single count supports this clone. The DNA for the CDR3 is TGTGCCAGTAGTATACTAGCGGGGGGCCTAGAGGAGCAGTTCTTC. Its translation is CASSILAGGLEEQFF. V gene TRBV19 combines with J gene TRBJ2-1, with 11 bases aligning to TRBD2. The V gene end was trimmed by 2 bases and the J gene end by 10 bases; junction bases not matched to a gene: 7. The CDR3 consists of 15 residues. The germline V gene encodes CDR1 LNHDA and CDR2 SQIVND (reference sequence).

For this clone: At the DNA level, this CDR3 is encoded by other sequences in the same sample as well. V and J are TRBV7-6 and TRBJ1-1; D is undetermined. The CDR3 is 14 amino acids. Between the trimmed V and J ends, which lost 5 bases and 1 base, there was a span of 11 bases. Germline CDR1 is SGHVS and CDR2 is FNYEAQ. DNA for the CDR3: TGTGCCAGCAGCCTAGTAGGGTGGAACACTGAAGCTTTCTTT. It encodes CASSLVGWNTEAFF. The complete variable domain, with remaining parts taken from reference TRBV7-6 and TRBJ1-1, reads GAGVSQSPRYKVTKRGQDVALRCDPISGHVSLYWYRQALGQGPEFLTYFNYEAQQDKSGLPNDRFSAERPEGSISTLTIQRTEQRDSAMYRCASSLVGWNTEAFFGQGTRLTVV.

This chain links TRBV6-5 with TRBJ1-5, with D perhaps TRBD1 (6 bases). The length of the CDR3 is 15 residues. The germline V and J ends were trimmed by 5 bases and 0 bases, with 11 bases remaining between them. The germline V gene encodes CDR1 MNHEY and CDR2 SVGAGI. In DNA, the CDR3 is TGTGCCAGCAGTCGGACAGTTTATAGCAATCAGCCCCAGCATTTT. Its protein is CASSRTVYSNQPQHF.

V gene TRBV6-1 combines with J gene TRBJ2-1; a possible D gene is TRBD1 (6 bases). The germline V gene encodes CDR1 MNHNS and CDR2 SASEGT. Deletions cut 0 bases from V and 8 bases from J, with 14 bases between. This CDR3 has 15 residues. CDR3 sequence: CASSEAYRGSDEQFF. The CDR3 DNA reads TGTGCCAGCAGTGAAGCTTATAGGGGGTCGGATGAGCAGTTCTTC.

The genes are TRBV5-6 and TRBJ1-1, with D unclear. The germline CDR1 and CDR2 sequences are SGHDT and YYEEEE. This CDR3 has 16 residues. V was pared by 0 bases and J by 5 bases, with 17 bases between. DNA for the CDR3: TGTGCCAGCAGCTTGGAGGGCGGGCGAGTAGGAACTGAAGCTTTCTTT. Its translation is CASSLEGGRVGTEAFF.

The chain links TRBV5-4 to TRBJ1-4; TRBD1 agrees at 7 bases. Germline assignment: CDR1 SGHNT and CDR2 YYREEE (reference sequence). The CDR3 length is 14 residues. With 5 bases clipped from V and 5 bases from J, the junction kept 6 bases outside the gene matches. CDR3 in DNA: TGTGCCAGCAGTACGGGACAGCGGAATGAAAAACTGTTTTTT. It specifies CASSTGQRNEKLFF.

The V gene is TRBV29-1, the J gene TRBJ1-2; a possible D gene is TRBD1 (5 bases). Germline V lookup: CDR1 SQVTM, CDR2 ANQGSEA. V was shortened by 8 bases and J by 8 bases, with 15 bases between the two germline ends. This CDR3 contains 11 residues. Here the CDR3 DNA reads TGCAGCCAGTGCTGTCGGGACGGCTACACCTTC. Its protein is CSQCCRDGYTF.

This clone was counted once. The chain uses TRBV28 and TRBJ1-5; TRBD1 is a possible D gene (5 bases). This CDR3 is 17 amino acids long. Germline V gene data show CDR1 as MDHEN and CDR2 as SYDVKM. With 5 bases removed from V and 0 bases from J, the gap between germline ends came to 17 bases. The CDR3 DNA is TGTGCCAGCAGTGACACCGGGGGGGTGTATAGCAATCAGCCCCAGCATTTT. Its translation is CASSDTGGVYSNQPQHF.

The gene calls are TRBV6-5 and TRBJ2-3; 9 nucleotides align to TRBD2. The CDR3 consists of 11 residues. Trimming at V came to 9 bases and at J to 5 bases, leaving 0 bases not matched to a gene. In germline, CDR1 is MNHEY, CDR2 SVGAGI. The CDR3: CASSGGDTQYF. The CDR3 region has the DNA TGTGCCAGTAGCGGGGGAGATACGCAGTATTTT.

Only one count was recorded for this clone. The germline gene is not matched at one end of the junction; a read error may be the cause. The rearrangement joins TRBV19 to TRBJ2-3; D call uncertain. This CDR3 region has 15 residues. Germline CDR1 and CDR2: LNHDA and SQIVND (reference sequence). Here the CDR3 reads CASRIGPEVPDTQYF. CDR3 nucleotides: TGTGCCAGTAGGATAGGCCCGGAAGTGCCAGATACGCAGTATTTT.

The rearrangement uses TRBV5-1 and TRBJ1-5, with D unresolved. CDR1 SGHRS and CDR2 YFSETQ come from the germline V gene. V gave up 0 bases and J gave up 8 bases, with 21 bases separating them. The CDR3 has 17 residues. The CDR3, as DNA: TGCGCCAGCAGCTTGGAGCCCTCCGGGAACGGGTATGAGCCCCAGCATTTT. Protein sequence: CASSLEPSGNGYEPQHF.

The chain joins TRBV10-3 to TRBJ1-2; perhaps TRBD1 as D (6 bases). Germline CDR1 reads ENHRY; CDR2 reads SYGVKD. The CDR3 sequence is 15 residues long. V was trimmed by 3 bases and J by 2 bases, leaving 13 bases between them. The CDR3 is CAISDAGGRNYGYTF. CDR3 bases: TGTGCCATCAGTGACGCGGGGGGGCGGAACTATGGCTACACCTTC.

CDR3 amino acids: CASSYSPGNEKLFF. The CDR3 region has the DNA TGTGCCAGCAGTTACTCGCCGGGAAACGAAAAACTGTTTTTT. V is TRBV6-5 and J is TRBJ1-4, with no clear D. Trimming stripped 0 bases from V and 8 bases from J, with 10 bases between. Germline V gene data show CDR1 as MNHEY and CDR2 as SVGAGI. This CDR3 is built from 14 residues.

V is TRBV5-1 and J is TRBJ1-1; D possibly corresponds to TRBD1 (5 bases). Germline V gene sequence: CDR1 SGHRS, CDR2 YFSETQ. The V gene lost 2 bases and the J gene lost 0 bases, with 8 bases spanning the gap. The CDR3 totals 14 residues. The CDR3 DNA reads TGCGCCAGCAGCTTCTTGACAGTGAACACTGAAGCTTTCTTT. Amino acids: CASSFLTVNTEAFF.

The genes are TRBV28 and TRBJ1-4, with 9 bases aligning to TRBD1. Germline trimming cut 6 bases from V and 1 base from J; bases unmatched to any gene: 9. The CDR3 runs 17 residues. The germline CDR1 and CDR2 sequences are MDHEN and SYDVKM. CDR3 amino acids: CASRPGTGSRTNEKLFF. DNA for the CDR3: TGTGCCAGCAGGCCAGGGACAGGGAGTAGAACTAATGAAAAACTGTTTTTT.

The chain carries TRBV5-3 and TRBJ2-1; D remains ambiguous. TRBV5-3 is sorted into the ORF group, with uncertain function. The CDR3 runs to 16 residues. Trimming removed 0 bases from V and 0 bases from J, with 10 bases in between. CDR3 in DNA: TGTGCCAGAAGCTTGGGTCCCTCAGACTCCTACAATGAGCAGTTCTTC. Protein sequence: CARSLGPSDSYNEQFF.